This T cell receptor beta chain appears in the sequencing data of a study of CD8 T cells in ankylosing spondylitis. Findings and limits, study-wide: In ankylosing spondylitis patients, matched synovial fluid reportedly showed significant enrichment of disease-linked clones.

There are a few counts of this clonotype. Its antigen is currently unknown. V shed 5 bases, J shed 7 bases, and the junction held 7 bases outside the gene matches. The CDR3 runs 14 residues. TCRdb called the 5' RACE reads again in MiXCR, with one record for every CDR3 protein. The table lists some 340,000 distinct CDR3 sequences, roughly 14% of them singletons. The chain combines TRBV12-3 or TRBV12-4 with TRBJ1-4, with TRBD1 matching 7 bases. The receptor's source is a male donor with ankylosing spondylitis or in good health (not recorded which). The specimen was blood, either unsorted or a sorted T cell fraction (not recorded which). In DNA form, the CDR3 reads TGTGCCAGCAGTAATATCGACAGGGCTGAAAAACTGTTTTTT. Translation: CASSNIDRAEKLFF.